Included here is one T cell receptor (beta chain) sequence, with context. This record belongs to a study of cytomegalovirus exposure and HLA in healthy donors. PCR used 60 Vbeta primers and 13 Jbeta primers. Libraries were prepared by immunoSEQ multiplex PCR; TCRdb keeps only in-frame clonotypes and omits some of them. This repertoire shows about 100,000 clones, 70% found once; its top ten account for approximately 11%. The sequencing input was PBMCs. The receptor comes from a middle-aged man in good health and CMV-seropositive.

CDR3 nucleotide sequence: TGTGCCAGCAGCTTAGATTTCGAGGGTGGGGATGAAAAACTGTTTTTT. Amino acids: CASSLDFEGGDEKLFF. This chain connects TRBV11-3 to TRBJ1-4; D remains unclear. Germline assignment: CDR1 SGHNT and CDR2 YENEEA. V was cut by 0 bases and J by 6 bases, with 14 bases left in between. There are 16 residues in the CDR3.